This is a list of T cell receptor beta chains from one sample in a study of Ad26.COV2.S vaccination and SARS-CoV-2 variants. Clones were sequenced by immunoSEQ multiplex PCR, and TCRdb holds only the in-frame ones, with some missing. The sample holds roughly 320,000 clones, 80% to 90% seen once. The sample in question was peripheral blood, obtained in a trial of Ad26.COV2.S vaccine versus placebo. The origin of the receptors is a person between 18 and 59 years old who received the Ad26.COV2.S COVID-19 vaccine or a placebo. Each CDR3 is given with its conserved first and last residue. A D gene is named only where the DNA matches it firmly. Size tells how often a clone was seen (once, few, many) or the class of an expanded clone, and some rows leave it out.

j_gene: TRBJ1-2
v_gene: TRBV4-1
abundance: .
d_gene: .
CDR3aa: CASSRTEVYGYTF
CDR3nt: TGCGCCAGCAGCCGGACAGAGGTCTATGGCTACACCTTC

j_gene: TRBJ1-2
v_gene: TRBV5-1
abundance: .
d_gene: TRBD1
CDR3aa: CASSLAGTGFNYGYTF
CDR3nt: TGCGCCAGCAGCTTGGCCGGGACAGGGTTTAACTATGGCTACACCTTC

j_gene: TRBJ1-1
v_gene: TRBV6-2/TRBV6-3
abundance: .
d_gene: .
CDR3aa: CASSYSGEAFF
CDR3nt: TGTGCCAGCAGTTACTCGGGAGAAGCTTTCTTT

j_gene: TRBJ1-6
v_gene: TRBV27
abundance: few
d_gene: .
CDR3aa: CASSLGHPMAPLHF
CDR3nt: TGTGCCAGCAGTTTGGGTCACCCCATGGCACCCCTCCACTTT

j_gene: TRBJ2-7
v_gene: TRBV18
abundance: .
d_gene: .
CDR3aa: CASSSGGHEQYF
CDR3nt: TGTGCCAGCTCATCTGGTGGGCACGAGCAGTACTTC

j_gene: TRBJ1-1
v_gene: TRBV29-1
abundance: .
d_gene: .
CDR3aa: CSVDLTEAFF
CDR3nt: TGCAGCGTGGACCTCACTGAAGCTTTCTTT

j_gene: TRBJ1-5
v_gene: TRBV19
abundance: .
d_gene: .
CDR3aa: CASMWGGRGQPQHF
CDR3nt: TGTGCCAGTATGTGGGGGGGACGCGGTCAGCCCCAGCATTTT

j_gene: TRBJ1-1
v_gene: TRBV30
abundance: .
d_gene: .
CDR3aa: CAWNGQIHTEAFF
CDR3nt: TGTGCCTGGAACGGACAGATCCACACTGAAGCTTTCTTT

j_gene: TRBJ1-4
v_gene: TRBV10-3
abundance: .
d_gene: .
CDR3aa: CAISERQGGYEEKLFF
CDR3nt: TGTGCCATCAGTGAGCGACAAGGGGGATATGAAGAAAAACTGTTTTTT

j_gene: TRBJ2-5
v_gene: TRBV6-2/TRBV6-3
abundance: .
d_gene: .
CDR3aa: CASSTRDLGGETQYF
CDR3nt: TGTGCCAGCAGCACCCGGGACTTAGGGGGGGAGACCCAGTACTTC

j_gene: TRBJ2-2
v_gene: TRBV28
abundance: few
d_gene: .
CDR3aa: CASSLNLNTGELFF
CDR3nt: TGTGCCAGCAGTTTAAACTTGAACACCGGGGAGCTGTTTTTT

j_gene: TRBJ2-1
v_gene: TRBV5-7
abundance: .
d_gene: .
CDR3aa: CASSLDNEQFF
CDR3nt: TGTGCCAGCAGCCTAGACAATGAGCAGTTCTTC

j_gene: TRBJ1-1
v_gene: TRBV3-1/TRBV3-2
abundance: .
d_gene: TRBD1
CDR3aa: CASSQEQGVTEAFF
CDR3nt: TGTGCCAGCAGCCAAGAACAGGGGGTGACTGAAGCTTTCTTT

j_gene: TRBJ1-5
v_gene: TRBV18
abundance: .
d_gene: .
CDR3aa: CASSAGDSGRNQPQHF
CDR3nt: TGTGCCAGCTCAGCCGGTGATTCGGGGCGCAATCAGCCCCAGCATTTT

j_gene: TRBJ2-7
v_gene: TRBV12-3/TRBV12-4
abundance: .
d_gene: .
CDR3aa: CASSLTRGEQYF
CDR3nt: TGTGCCAGCAGTTTAACACGGGGCGAGCAGTACTTC

j_gene: TRBJ2-3
v_gene: TRBV5-1
abundance: few
d_gene: .
CDR3aa: CASSLEIGASTDTQYF
CDR3nt: TGCGCCAGCAGCTTGGAGATAGGTGCTAGCACAGATACGCAGTATTTT

j_gene: TRBJ1-2
v_gene: TRBV18
abundance: .
d_gene: .
CDR3aa: CASSPSRGGQGGYTF
CDR3nt: TGTGCCAGCTCACCATCCCGCGGGGGGCAGGGTGGCTACACCTTC

j_gene: TRBJ1-5
v_gene: TRBV15
abundance: .
d_gene: .
CDR3aa: CATSRAPTANQPQHF
CDR3nt: TGTGCCACCAGCCGGGCCCCGACGGCTAATCAGCCCCAGCATTTT

j_gene: TRBJ2-7
v_gene: TRBV27
abundance: .
d_gene: .
CDR3aa: CASSSFAWEQYF
CDR3nt: TGTGCCAGCAGTTCCTTCGCCTGGGAGCAGTACTTC

j_gene: TRBJ2-1
v_gene: TRBV7-6
abundance: .
d_gene: .
CDR3aa: CASSLGGINEQFF
CDR3nt: TGTGCCAGCAGCTTAGGAGGCATAAATGAGCAGTTCTTC

j_gene: TRBJ1-3
v_gene: TRBV29-1
abundance: few
d_gene: .
CDR3aa: CSADPQGANTIYF
CDR3nt: TGCAGCGCCGACCCACAGGGTGCAAACACCATATATTTT

j_gene: TRBJ2-1
v_gene: TRBV27
abundance: .
d_gene: TRBD2
CDR3aa: CASSFRLAGVGEQFF
CDR3nt: TGTGCCAGCAGTTTTAGGTTAGCGGGGGTGGGTGAGCAGTTCTTC

j_gene: TRBJ2-3
v_gene: TRBV6-4
abundance: once
d_gene: TRBD1
CDR3aa: CASSEDRYTDTQYF
CDR3nt: TGTGCCAGCAGTGAGGACAGGTACACAGATACGCAGTATTTT

j_gene: TRBJ1-1
v_gene: TRBV7-7
abundance: few
d_gene: TRBD1
CDR3aa: CASSPLQGMSNTEAFF
CDR3nt: TGTGCTAGCAGCCCGCTACAGGGGATGTCGAACACTGAAGCTTTCTTT

j_gene: TRBJ2-7
v_gene: TRBV5-1
abundance: .
d_gene: TRBD1
CDR3aa: CASSLTGGLSYEQYF
CDR3nt: TGCGCCAGCAGCTTGACAGGGGGCCTCTCCTACGAGCAGTACTTC

j_gene: TRBJ1-5
v_gene: TRBV5-1
abundance: .
d_gene: TRBD1
CDR3aa: CASSLEGTELPQHF
CDR3nt: TGCGCCAGCAGCTTGGAGGGGACAGAATTGCCCCAGCATTTT

j_gene: TRBJ1-1
v_gene: TRBV5-1
abundance: .
d_gene: .
CDR3aa: CASSPLLGTEAFF
CDR3nt: TGCGCCAGCAGCCCCCTTTTAGGTACTGAAGCTTTCTTT

j_gene: TRBJ2-7
v_gene: TRBV6-2/TRBV6-3
abundance: .
d_gene: .
CDR3aa: CASSYPRTDPTYEQYF
CDR3nt: TGTGCCAGCAGTTACCCCAGGACGGACCCTACCTACGAGCAGTACTTC

j_gene: TRBJ1-2
v_gene: TRBV19
abundance: few
d_gene: .
CDR3aa: CASSVGTAYGYTF
CDR3nt: TGTGCCAGTAGCGTTGGGACGGCCTATGGCTACACCTTC

j_gene: TRBJ1-5
v_gene: TRBV30
abundance: once
d_gene: .
CDR3aa: CAWSVAGNQPQHF
CDR3nt: TGTGCCTGGAGTGTAGCGGGCAATCAGCCCCAGCATTTT

j_gene: TRBJ2-7
v_gene: TRBV19
abundance: .
d_gene: .
CDR3aa: CAGRTVGSYEQYF
CDR3nt: TGTGCCGGACGGACAGTGGGCTCCTACGAGCAGTACTTC

j_gene: TRBJ1-2
v_gene: TRBV19
abundance: few
d_gene: TRBD1
CDR3aa: CASSPDREDGYTF
CDR3nt: TGTGCCAGTAGTCCCGACAGGGAGGATGGCTACACCTTC

j_gene: TRBJ2-7
v_gene: TRBV7-6
abundance: .
d_gene: .
CDR3aa: CASSPYRDNSYEQYF
CDR3nt: TGTGCCAGCAGCCCATACCGGGACAACTCCTACGAGCAGTACTTC

j_gene: TRBJ2-7
v_gene: TRBV10-3
abundance: .
d_gene: .
CDR3aa: CAIRGTTYEQYF
CDR3nt: TGTGCCATCAGGGGCACTACCTACGAGCAGTACTTC

j_gene: TRBJ1-1
v_gene: TRBV4-1
abundance: .
d_gene: TRBD1
CDR3aa: CASSDRVISSMNTEAFF
CDR3nt: TGCGCCAGCAGCGACAGGGTTATTAGCTCCATGAACACTGAAGCTTTCTTT

j_gene: TRBJ1-1
v_gene: TRBV5-1
abundance: .
d_gene: TRBD1
CDR3aa: CASSPWTGDTEAFF
CDR3nt: TGCGCCAGCAGCCCATGGACAGGGGACACTGAAGCTTTCTTT

j_gene: TRBJ2-5
v_gene: TRBV7-8
abundance: .
d_gene: TRBD2
CDR3aa: CASWAGVQETQYF
CDR3nt: TGTGCTTCCTGGGCGGGGGTACAAGAGACCCAGTACTTC

j_gene: TRBJ2-1
v_gene: TRBV20-1
abundance: .
d_gene: .
CDR3aa: CSARDIGQFF
CDR3nt: TGCAGTGCTAGAGATATAGGGCAGTTCTTC

j_gene: TRBJ1-2
v_gene: TRBV30
abundance: .
d_gene: .
CDR3aa: CAWSPPGYGYTF
CDR3nt: TGTGCCTGGAGTCCTCCGGGGTATGGCTACACCTTC

j_gene: TRBJ2-1
v_gene: TRBV4-2
abundance: .
d_gene: TRBD1
CDR3aa: CASSQVIGQGVNEQFF
CDR3nt: TGTGCCAGCAGCCAAGTTATAGGACAGGGTGTGAATGAGCAGTTCTTC

j_gene: TRBJ2-7
v_gene: TRBV4-1
abundance: .
d_gene: TRBD1
CDR3aa: CASSQDQDQGVEQYF
CDR3nt: TGCGCCAGCAGCCAAGACCAGGACCAGGGGGTCGAGCAGTACTTC

j_gene: TRBJ1-5
v_gene: TRBV30
abundance: .
d_gene: TRBD1
CDR3aa: CAWSPSHRDRGLQPQHF
CDR3nt: TGTGCCTGGAGTCCCTCTCACCGGGACAGGGGGCTTCAGCCCCAGCATTTT

j_gene: TRBJ2-7
v_gene: TRBV6-5
abundance: .
d_gene: .
CDR3aa: CASRSGIYEQYF
CDR3nt: TGTGCCAGCAGATCTGGAATCTACGAGCAGTACTTC

j_gene: TRBJ2-7
v_gene: TRBV30
abundance: .
d_gene: TRBD2
CDR3aa: CAWSEPSGGTYEQYF
CDR3nt: TGTGCCTGGAGTGAACCTAGCGGGGGAACCTACGAGCAGTACTTC

j_gene: TRBJ2-1
v_gene: TRBV7-3
abundance: .
d_gene: .
CDR3aa: CASSIGTGNNEQFF
CDR3nt: TGTGCCAGCAGTATCGGGACGGGTAACAATGAGCAGTTCTTC